The source of this TCR beta chain is a study of shared T cell receptors in the human thymus. The assay was immunoSEQ multiplex PCR, and TCRdb's table has in-frame clones only and misses some. The sample holds about 380,000 clones, around 93% seen once. Trimming removed 0 bases at V and 3 bases at J, with 12 bases between. The CDR3 totals 15 residues. Germline V CDR1 and CDR2: LNHNV, YYDKDF (reference sequence). J is TRBJ2-7 and V is TRBV15; D may be TRBD2 (6 bases). Sequenced material: thymocytes. The TCR originated in a human donor. The DNA for the CDR3 is TGTGCCACCAGCAGAGATCGCGGGACCAGCTACGAGCAGTACTTC. Translation gives CATSRDRGTSYEQYF.